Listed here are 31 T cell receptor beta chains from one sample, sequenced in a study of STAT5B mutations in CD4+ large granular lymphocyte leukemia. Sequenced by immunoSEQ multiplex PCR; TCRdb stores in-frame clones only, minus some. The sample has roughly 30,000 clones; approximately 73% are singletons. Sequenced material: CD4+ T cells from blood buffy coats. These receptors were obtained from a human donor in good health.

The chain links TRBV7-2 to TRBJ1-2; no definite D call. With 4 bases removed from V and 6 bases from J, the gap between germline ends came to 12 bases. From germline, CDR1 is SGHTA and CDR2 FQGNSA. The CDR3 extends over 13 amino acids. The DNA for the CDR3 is TGTGCCAGCAGCTCTACCCCGGGTCATGGCTACACCTTC. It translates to CASSSTPGHGYTF.

The chain's CDR3 is CASNIGGLSYNEQFF. CDR3 nucleotides: TGTGCCAGTAATATCGGGGGTCTTTCCTACAATGAGCAGTTCTTC. This chain connects TRBV19 to TRBJ2-1; weak D call: TRBD2 (6 bases). From germline, CDR1 is LNHDA and CDR2 SQIVND (reference sequence). This CDR3 contains 15 residues. The germline V and J ends were trimmed by 7 bases and 1 base, with 14 bases remaining between them.

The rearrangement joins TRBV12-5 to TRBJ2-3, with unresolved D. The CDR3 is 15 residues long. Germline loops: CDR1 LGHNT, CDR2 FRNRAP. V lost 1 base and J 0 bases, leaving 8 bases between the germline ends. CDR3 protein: CASGLGIPSTDTQYF. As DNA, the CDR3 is TGTGCTAGTGGTTTGGGCATACCTAGCACAGATACGCAGTATTTT.

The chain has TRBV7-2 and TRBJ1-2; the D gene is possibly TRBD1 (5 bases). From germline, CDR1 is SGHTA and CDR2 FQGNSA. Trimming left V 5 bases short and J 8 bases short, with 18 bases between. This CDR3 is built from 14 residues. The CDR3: CASSQDNYSSGYTF. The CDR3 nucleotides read TGTGCCAGCAGCCAGGACAACTACTCCTCAGGCTACACCTTC.

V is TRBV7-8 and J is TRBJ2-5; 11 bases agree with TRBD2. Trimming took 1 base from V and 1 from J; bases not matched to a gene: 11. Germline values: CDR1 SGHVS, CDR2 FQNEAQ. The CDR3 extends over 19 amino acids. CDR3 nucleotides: TGTGCCAGCAGCTTAGGTGCTCCTACTAGCGGGGGTTCCCAAGAGACCCAGTACTTC. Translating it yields CASSLGAPTSGGSQETQYF.

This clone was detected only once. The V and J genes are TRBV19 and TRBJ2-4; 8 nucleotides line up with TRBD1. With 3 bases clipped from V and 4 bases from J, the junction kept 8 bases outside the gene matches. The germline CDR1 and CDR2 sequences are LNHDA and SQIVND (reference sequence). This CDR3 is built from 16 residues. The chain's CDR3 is CASSMYGTGEKNIQYF. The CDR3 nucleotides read TGTGCCAGTAGTATGTACGGGACAGGAGAAAAAAACATTCAGTACTTC.

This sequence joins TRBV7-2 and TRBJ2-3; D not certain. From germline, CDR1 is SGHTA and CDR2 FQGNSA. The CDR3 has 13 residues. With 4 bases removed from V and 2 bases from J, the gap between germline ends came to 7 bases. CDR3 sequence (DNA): TGTGCCAGCAGCTCGACTTCCACAGATACGCAGTATTTT. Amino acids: CASSSTSTDTQYF.

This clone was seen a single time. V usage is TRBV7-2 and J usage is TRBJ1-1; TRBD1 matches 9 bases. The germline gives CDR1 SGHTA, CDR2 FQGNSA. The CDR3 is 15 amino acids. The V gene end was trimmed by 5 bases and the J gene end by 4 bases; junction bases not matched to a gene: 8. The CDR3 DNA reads TGTGCCAGCAGCCGAATACAGGGGGCGGGCACTGAAGCTTTCTTT. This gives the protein CASSRIQGAGTEAFF.

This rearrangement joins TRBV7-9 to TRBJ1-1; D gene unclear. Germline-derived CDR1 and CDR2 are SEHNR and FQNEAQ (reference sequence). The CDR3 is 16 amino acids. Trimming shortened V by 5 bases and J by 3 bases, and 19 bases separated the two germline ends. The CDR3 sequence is CASSPGGLDLDTEAFF. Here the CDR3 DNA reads TGTGCCAGCAGCCCGGGAGGTCTCGATTTGGACACTGAAGCTTTCTTT.

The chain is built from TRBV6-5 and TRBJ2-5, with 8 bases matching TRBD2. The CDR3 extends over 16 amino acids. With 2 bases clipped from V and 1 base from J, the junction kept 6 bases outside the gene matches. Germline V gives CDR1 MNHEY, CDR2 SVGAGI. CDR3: CASSYTSGLAQETQYF. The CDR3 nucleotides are TGTGCCAGCAGTTACACCTCCGGACTAGCCCAAGAGACCCAGTACTTC.

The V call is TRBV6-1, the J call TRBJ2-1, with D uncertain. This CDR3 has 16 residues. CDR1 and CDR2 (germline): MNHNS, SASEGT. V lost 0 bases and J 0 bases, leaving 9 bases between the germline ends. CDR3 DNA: TGTGCCAGCAGTGAAGCGATCCTAGGCTCCTACAATGAGCAGTTCTTC. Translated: CASSEAILGSYNEQFF.

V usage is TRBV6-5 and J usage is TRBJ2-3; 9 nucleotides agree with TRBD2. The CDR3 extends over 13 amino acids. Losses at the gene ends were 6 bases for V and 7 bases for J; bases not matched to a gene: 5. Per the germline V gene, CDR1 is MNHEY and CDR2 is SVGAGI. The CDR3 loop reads CASRETSGYTQYF. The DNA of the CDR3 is TGTGCCAGCAGAGAGACTAGCGGTTATACGCAGTATTTT.

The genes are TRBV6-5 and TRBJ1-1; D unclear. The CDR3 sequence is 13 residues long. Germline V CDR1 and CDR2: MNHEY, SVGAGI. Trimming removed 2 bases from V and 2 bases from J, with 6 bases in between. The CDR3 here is CASSYEGNTEAFF. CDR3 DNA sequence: TGTGCCAGCAGTTACGAGGGTAACACTGAAGCTTTCTTT.

For the CDR3, the DNA is TGTGCCAGCAGTTTATCAGGGGTTACCTCCTACAATGAGCAGTTCTTC. As protein: CASSLSGVTSYNEQFF. This chain connects TRBV28 to TRBJ2-1; a weak D match, TRBD1 (6 bases). The CDR3 runs to 16 residues. Between the trimmed V and J ends, which lost 1 base and 0 bases, there was a span of 10 bases. CDR1 and CDR2 (germline): MDHEN, SYDVKM.

The CDR3 sequence: CASSPGESGNTIYF. For the CDR3, the DNA is TGTGCCAGCAGCCCGGGGGAATCCGGAAACACCATATATTTT. This sequence joins TRBV7-2 and TRBJ1-3; maybe TRBD1 (5 bases). Germline V gene lookup returns CDR1 SGHTA and CDR2 FQGNSA. The V and J ends lost 5 bases and 4 bases respectively, with 12 bases between them. This CDR3 comprises 14 residues.

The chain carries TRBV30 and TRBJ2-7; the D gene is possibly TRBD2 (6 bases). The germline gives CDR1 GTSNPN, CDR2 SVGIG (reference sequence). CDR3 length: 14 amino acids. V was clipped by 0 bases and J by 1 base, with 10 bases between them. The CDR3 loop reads CAWSVGGGSYEQYF. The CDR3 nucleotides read TGTGCCTGGAGTGTGGGTGGGGGGTCCTACGAGCAGTACTTC.

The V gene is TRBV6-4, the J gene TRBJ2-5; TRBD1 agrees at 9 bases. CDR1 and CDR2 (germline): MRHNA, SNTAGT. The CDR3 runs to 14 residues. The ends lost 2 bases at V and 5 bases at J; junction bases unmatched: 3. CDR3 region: CASSDTDRGETQYF. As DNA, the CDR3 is TGTGCCAGCAGTGACACTGACAGGGGGGAGACCCAGTACTTC.

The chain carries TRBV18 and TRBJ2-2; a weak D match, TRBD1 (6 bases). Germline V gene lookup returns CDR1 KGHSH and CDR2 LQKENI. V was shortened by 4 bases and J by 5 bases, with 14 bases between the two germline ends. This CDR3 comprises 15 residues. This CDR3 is CASSQFKGETGELFF. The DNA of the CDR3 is TGTGCCAGCTCACAGTTCAAGGGGGAAACCGGGGAGCTGTTTTTT.

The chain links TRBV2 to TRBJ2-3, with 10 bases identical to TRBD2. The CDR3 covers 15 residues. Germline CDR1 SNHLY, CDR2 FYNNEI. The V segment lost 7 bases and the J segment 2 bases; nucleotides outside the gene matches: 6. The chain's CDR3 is CASIKAGGTTDTQYF. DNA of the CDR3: TGTGCCAGCATTAAAGCGGGGGGGACCACAGATACGCAGTATTTT.

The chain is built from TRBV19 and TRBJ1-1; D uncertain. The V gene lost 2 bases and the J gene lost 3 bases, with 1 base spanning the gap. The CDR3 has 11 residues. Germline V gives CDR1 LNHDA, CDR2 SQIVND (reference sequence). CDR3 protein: CASSIHTEAFF. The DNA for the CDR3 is TGTGCCAGTAGTATACACACTGAAGCTTTCTTT. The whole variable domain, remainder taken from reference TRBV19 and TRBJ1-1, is DGGITQSPKYLFRKEGQNVTLSCEQNLNHDAMYWYRQDPGQGLRLIYYSQIVNDFQKGDIAEGYSVSREKKESFPLTVTSAQKNPTAFYLCASSIHTEAFFGQGTRLTVV.

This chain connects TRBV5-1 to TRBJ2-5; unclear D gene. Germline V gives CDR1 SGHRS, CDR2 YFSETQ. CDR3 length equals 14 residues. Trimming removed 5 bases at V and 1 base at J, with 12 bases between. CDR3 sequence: CASSGRRTQETQYF. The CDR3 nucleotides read TGCGCCAGCAGTGGAAGGCGTACCCAAGAGACCCAGTACTTC. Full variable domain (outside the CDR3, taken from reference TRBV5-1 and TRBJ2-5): KAGVTQTPRYLIKTRGQQVTLSCSPISGHRSVSWYQQTPGQGLQFLFEYFSETQRNKGNFPGRFSGRQFSNSRSEMNVSTLELGDSALYLCASSGRRTQETQYFGPGTRLLVL.

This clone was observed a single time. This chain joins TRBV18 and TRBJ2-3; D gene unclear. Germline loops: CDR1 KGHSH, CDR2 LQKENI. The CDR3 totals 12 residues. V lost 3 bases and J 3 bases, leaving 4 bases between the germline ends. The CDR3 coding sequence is TGTGCCAGCTCACCGTCAACAGATACGCAGTATTTT. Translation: CASSPSTDTQYF.

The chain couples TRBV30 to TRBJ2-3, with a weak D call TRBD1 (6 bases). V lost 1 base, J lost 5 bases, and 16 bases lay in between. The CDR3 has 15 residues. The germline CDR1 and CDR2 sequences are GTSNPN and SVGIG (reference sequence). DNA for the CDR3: TGTGCCTGGAGTGCCTACAGGGTTACAGGAGATACGCAGTATTTT. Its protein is CAWSAYRVTGDTQYF.

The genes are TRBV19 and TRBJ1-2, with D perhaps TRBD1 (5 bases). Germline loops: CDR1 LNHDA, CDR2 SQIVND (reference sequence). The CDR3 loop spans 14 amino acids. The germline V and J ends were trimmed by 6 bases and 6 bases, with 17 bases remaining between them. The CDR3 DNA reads TGTGCCAGTAGGAGGGCGGGGCTAGGGAATGGCTACACCTTC. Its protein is CASRRAGLGNGYTF.

CDR3 amino acids: CASSSGPWFGYTF. In nucleotides, the CDR3 is TGTGCCAGCAGCTCCGGGCCCTGGTTTGGCTACACCTTC. The gene calls are TRBV7-2 and TRBJ1-2; D unresolved. The CDR3 contains 13 residues. The V gene lost 4 bases and the J gene lost 7 bases, with 13 bases spanning the gap. In germline, CDR1 is SGHTA, CDR2 FQGNSA.

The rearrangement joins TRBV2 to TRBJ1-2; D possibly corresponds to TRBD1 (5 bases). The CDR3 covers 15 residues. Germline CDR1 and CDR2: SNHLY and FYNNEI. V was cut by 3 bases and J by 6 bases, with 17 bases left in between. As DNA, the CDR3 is TGTGCCAGCAGTGACGGTAGGGCAGGGAATGATGGCTACACCTTC. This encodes CASSDGRAGNDGYTF.

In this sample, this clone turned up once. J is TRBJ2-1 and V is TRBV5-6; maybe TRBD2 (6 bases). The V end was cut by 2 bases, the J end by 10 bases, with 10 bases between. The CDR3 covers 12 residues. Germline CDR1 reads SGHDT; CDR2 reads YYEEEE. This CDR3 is CASSFSGVEQFF. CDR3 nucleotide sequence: TGTGCCAGCAGCTTCTCGGGAGTGGAGCAGTTCTTC.

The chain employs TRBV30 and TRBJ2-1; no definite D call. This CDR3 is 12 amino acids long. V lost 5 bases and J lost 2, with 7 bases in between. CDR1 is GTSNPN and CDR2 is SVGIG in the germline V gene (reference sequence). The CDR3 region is CAWQRTYNEQFF. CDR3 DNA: TGTGCCTGGCAAAGGACCTACAATGAGCAGTTCTTC.

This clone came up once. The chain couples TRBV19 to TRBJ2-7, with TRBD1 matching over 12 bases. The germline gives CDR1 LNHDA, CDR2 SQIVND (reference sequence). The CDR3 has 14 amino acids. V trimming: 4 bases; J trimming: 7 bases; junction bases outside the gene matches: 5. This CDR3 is CASSRGQGAREQYF. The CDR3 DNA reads TGTGCCAGTAGTAGGGGACAGGGGGCACGGGAGCAGTACTTC.

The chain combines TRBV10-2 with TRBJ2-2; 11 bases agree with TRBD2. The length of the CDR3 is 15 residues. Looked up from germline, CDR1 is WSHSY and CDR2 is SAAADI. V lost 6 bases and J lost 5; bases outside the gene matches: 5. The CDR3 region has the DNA TGCGCCAGCAGATTAGCGGGGGGGCCGACCGGGGAGCTGTTTTTT. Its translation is CASRLAGGPTGELFF.

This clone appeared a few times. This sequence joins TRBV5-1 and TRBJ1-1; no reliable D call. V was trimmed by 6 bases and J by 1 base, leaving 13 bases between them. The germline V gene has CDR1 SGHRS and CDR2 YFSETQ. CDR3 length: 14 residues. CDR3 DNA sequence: TGCGCCAGCACCGCCGAGTTTTCGAACACTGAAGCTTTCTTT. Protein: CASTAEFSNTEAFF.